These 10 T cell receptor beta chains came from one sample sequenced in a study of cytomegalovirus exposure and HLA in healthy donors. The PCR was carried out with 60 Vbeta primers and 13 Jbeta primers. Here immunoSEQ multiplex PCR was the method, and the copy in TCRdb shows in-frame clones only, minus some. The sample lists under 300,000 clones; around 86% were seen once. Sequenced material: PBMCs. The source is a man in his forties or fifties in good health and CMV-seropositive.

The chain links TRBV28 to TRBJ1-4; TRBD1 aligns across 7 bases. Trimming removed 4 bases from V and 8 bases from J; junction bases left unmatched: 10. CDR1 MDHEN and CDR2 SYDVKM come from the germline V gene. This CDR3 contains 15 residues. The CDR3 sequence is CASSSTGASREKLFF. CDR3 nucleotides: TGTGCCAGCAGTTCTACAGGGGCTAGTAGGGAAAAACTGTTTTTT.

This clone appeared a few times. The rearrangement uses TRBV19 and TRBJ2-7; tentatively, D is TRBD2 (5 bases). Trimming left V 6 bases short and J 1 base short, with 16 bases between. Germline-derived CDR1 and CDR2 are LNHDA and SQIVND (reference sequence). The CDR3 totals 15 residues. CDR3 region: CASSPPVQRSYEQYF. The CDR3 DNA reads as TGTGCCAGTAGCCCACCGGTCCAGCGGTCCTACGAGCAGTACTTC.

This clone was observed a single time. This chain links TRBV27 with TRBJ2-1, with D maybe TRBD2 (6 bases). Germline-derived CDR1 and CDR2 are MNHEY and SMNVEV (reference sequence). The CDR3 totals 14 residues. Trimming stripped 5 bases from V and 0 bases from J, with 8 bases between. The CDR3 DNA is TGTGCCAGCAGTGAGCGGGCCTCCTACAATGAGCAGTTCTTC. Protein: CASSERASYNEQFF.

The rearrangement uses TRBV5-1 and TRBJ2-5; a weak D match, TRBD2 (6 bases). The germline V gene has CDR1 SGHRS and CDR2 YFSETQ. The CDR3 extends over 12 amino acids. V was pared by 6 bases and J by 5 bases, with 11 bases between. This CDR3 reads CASIRAGETQYF. CDR3 DNA: TGCGCCAGCATCCGCGCGGGGGAGACCCAGTACTTC.

J is TRBJ2-7 and V is TRBV28; 9 bases fit TRBD2. Trimming took 3 bases from V and 2 from J; bases not matched to a gene: 5. CDR1 and CDR2 (germline): MDHEN, SYDVKM. This CDR3 has 15 amino acids. The CDR3 here is CASSFTASGAYEQYF. The CDR3 DNA sequence: TGTGCCAGCAGTTTTACGGCTAGCGGGGCCTACGAGCAGTACTTC.

The J gene is TRBJ2-1, the V gene TRBV10-3; D may be TRBD2 (6 bases). The V and J ends lost 0 bases and 2 bases respectively, with 11 bases between them. The CDR3 totals 16 residues. CDR1 is ENHRY and CDR2 is SYGVKD in the germline V gene. Here the CDR3 reads CAISESGGRTYNEQFF. Here the CDR3 DNA reads TGTGCCATCAGTGAGTCGGGGGGTAGGACCTACAATGAGCAGTTCTTC.

The chain couples TRBV27 to TRBJ2-7; D is perhaps TRBD2 (7 bases). Germline CDR1 and CDR2: MNHEY and SMNVEV (reference sequence). The CDR3 covers 16 residues. V lost 5 bases and J 0 bases, leaving 17 bases between the germline ends. CDR3 nucleotide sequence: TGTGCCAGCAGTCCCATGGGGGGGGGCCTCTCCTACGAGCAGTACTTC. Amino acid sequence: CASSPMGGGLSYEQYF.

The V and J genes are TRBV2 and TRBJ1-1; TRBD1 matches at 8 bases. This CDR3 region has 19 residues. The V segment lost 4 bases and the J segment 3 bases; nucleotides outside the gene matches: 19. Germline assignment: CDR1 SNHLY and CDR2 FYNNEI. CDR3: CASSVSDPQGAAADTEAFF. Here the CDR3 DNA reads TGTGCCAGCAGTGTTTCCGACCCGCAGGGGGCCGCTGCGGACACTGAAGCTTTCTTT. The variable domain in full, completed from reference TRBV2 and TRBJ1-1, reads EPEVTQTPSHQVTQMGQEVILRCVPISNHLYFYWYRQILGQKVEFLVSFYNNEISEKSEIFDDQFSVERPDGSNFTLKIRSTKLEDSAMYFCASSVSDPQGAAADTEAFFGQGTRLTVV.

DNA for the CDR3: TGTGCCACCAGCAGAGATTATGCGGGAGTAAACAATGAGCAGTTCTTC. The encoded protein is CATSRDYAGVNNEQFF. V and J are TRBV15 and TRBJ2-1, with TRBD2 matching over 7 bases. V dropped 0 bases and J dropped 5; count of bases not matched to a gene: 7. CDR1 and CDR2 from the germline V gene are LNHNV and YYDKDF (reference sequence). CDR3 length: 16 residues.

This chain connects TRBV6-5 to TRBJ2-7; 9 positions agree with TRBD1. The germline CDR1 and CDR2 sequences are MNHEY and SVGAGI. V shed 5 bases and J 10 bases; nucleotides not matched to a gene: 9. This CDR3 is 13 amino acids long. CDR3 coding DNA: TGTGCCAGCAGTCCAATGACAGGGGGTTTTCAGTACTTC. Amino acid sequence: CASSPMTGGFQYF.